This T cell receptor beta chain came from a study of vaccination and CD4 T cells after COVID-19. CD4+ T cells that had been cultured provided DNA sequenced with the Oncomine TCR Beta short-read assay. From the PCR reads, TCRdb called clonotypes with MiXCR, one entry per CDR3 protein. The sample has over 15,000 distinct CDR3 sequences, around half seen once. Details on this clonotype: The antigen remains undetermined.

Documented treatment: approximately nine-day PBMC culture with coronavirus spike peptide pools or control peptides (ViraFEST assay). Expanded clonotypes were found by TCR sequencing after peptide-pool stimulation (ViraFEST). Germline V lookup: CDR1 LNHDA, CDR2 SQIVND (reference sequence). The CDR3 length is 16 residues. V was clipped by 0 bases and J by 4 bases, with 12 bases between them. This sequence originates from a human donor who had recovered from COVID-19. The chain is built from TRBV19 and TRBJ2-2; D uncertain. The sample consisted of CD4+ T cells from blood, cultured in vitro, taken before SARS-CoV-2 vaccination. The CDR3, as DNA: TGTGCCAGTAGTATAGATAGGGTTGTAGGCACCGGGGAGCTGTTTTTT. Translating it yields CASSIDRVVGTGELFF.